These 14 T cell receptor beta chains were all obtained from the same sample, sequenced in a study of shared clonotypes between healthy human individuals. Assay: immunoSEQ multiplex PCR; the TCRdb copy retains only in-frame clones and omits some. This sample has about 600,000 clones, with over 95% found just once. It was CD45RO-negative cells, positively selected for CCR7, that made up naive CD8 cells, with terminally differentiated effector memory CD45RA+ cells excluded. The source material was naive CD8+ T cells sorted from blood. These receptors all come from a young woman in good health.

The chain is built from TRBV7-9 and TRBJ2-1; D tentatively fits TRBD1 or TRBD2 (7 bases each). V was pared by 6 bases and J by 7 bases, with 13 bases between. Germline CDR1 SEHNR, CDR2 FQNEAQ (reference sequence). The CDR3 extends over 13 amino acids. This CDR3 reads CASRPGGGNEQFF. CDR3 nucleotide sequence: TGTGCCAGCAGACCAGGGGGAGGGAATGAGCAGTTCTTC. Based on the CDR3 plus reference TRBV7-9 and TRBJ2-1, the full variable domain is DTGVSQNPRHKITKRGQNVTFRCDPISEHNRLYWYRQTLGQGPEFLTYFQNEAQLEKSRLLSDRFSAERPKGSFSTLEIQRTEQGDSAMYLCASRPGGGNEQFFGPGTRLTVL.

This chain connects TRBV28 to TRBJ2-1; TRBD2 might be the D (5 bases). The CDR3 loop spans 12 amino acids. The V end was cut by 3 bases, the J end by 9 bases, with 9 bases between. Germline CDR1 and CDR2: MDHEN and SYDVKM. CDR3 sequence reads: CASSLDRGEQFF. The CDR3 nucleotides are TGTGCCAGCAGTTTGGACCGGGGTGAGCAGTTCTTC.

The rearrangement links TRBV19 to TRBJ1-1; tentative D call: TRBD1 (6 bases). From germline, CDR1 is LNHDA and CDR2 SQIVND (reference sequence). Trimming left V 5 bases short and J 0 bases short, with 16 bases between. CDR3 length: 16 residues. The chain's CDR3 is CASSPTRDKLNTEAFF. The CDR3 DNA is TGTGCCAGTAGTCCAACCCGGGACAAACTGAACACTGAAGCTTTCTTT.

The chain employs TRBV13 and TRBJ2-1; weak D call: TRBD2 (5 bases). The V gene's germline CDR1 is PRHDT and CDR2 FYEKMQ (reference sequence). The CDR3 runs 14 residues. V was clipped by 1 base and J by 12 bases, with 16 bases between them. The CDR3 protein is CASSLEEDSLGQFF. The CDR3 coding sequence is TGTGCCAGCAGCTTAGAGGAGGACTCCCTAGGGCAGTTCTTC. The whole variable domain, remainder taken from reference TRBV13 and TRBJ2-1, is AAGVIQSPRHLIKEKRETATLKCYPIPRHDTVYWYQQGPGQDPQFLISFYEKMQSDKGSIPDRFSAQQFSDYHSELNMSSLELGDSALYFCASSLEEDSLGQFFGPGTRLTVL.

This chain links TRBV9 with TRBJ2-3; D remains unclear. The CDR3 spans 14 residues. Germline values: CDR1 SGDLS, CDR2 YYNGEE. V was cut by 7 bases and J by 0 bases, with 12 bases left in between. CDR3 loop: CASAMARSTDTQYF. CDR3 DNA: TGTGCCAGCGCGATGGCGAGAAGCACAGATACGCAGTATTTT.

The chain links TRBV11-2 to TRBJ2-1; TRBD2 might be the D (6 bases). In germline, CDR1 is SGHAT, CDR2 FQNNGV. The CDR3 totals 15 residues. V was pared by 7 bases and J by 6 bases, with 19 bases between. CDR3 protein: CASNEVAGSGNEQFF. DNA of the CDR3: TGTGCCAGCAACGAGGTGGCGGGGTCAGGCAATGAGCAGTTCTTC.

The rearrangement uses TRBV7-9 and TRBJ2-7, with D perhaps matching TRBD2 (6 bases). With 4 bases removed from V and 6 bases from J, the gap between germline ends came to 19 bases. Germline V gives CDR1 SEHNR, CDR2 FQNEAQ (reference sequence). The CDR3 consists of 15 residues. CDR3 sequence (DNA): TGTGCCAGCAGCTCCCCGGGACTCGGATCGGGCGAGCAGTACTTC. This encodes CASSSPGLGSGEQYF.

The V and J genes are TRBV6-6 and TRBJ1-5; 7 bases line up with TRBD1. CDR1 and CDR2 (germline): MNHNY, SVGAGI (reference sequence). J lost 4 bases, V lost 6 bases, and 6 bases had no gene match. The CDR3 is made up of 14 amino acids. CDR3 sequence reads: CASSRYRGNQPQHF. Written as DNA, the CDR3 is TGTGCCAGCAGCCGCTACAGGGGTAATCAGCCCCAGCATTTT.

V and J are TRBV15 and TRBJ2-7; no reliable D call. V dropped 1 base and J dropped 3 bases, with 13 bases sitting between them. The CDR3 spans 15 residues. Per germline, CDR1 LNHNV and CDR2 YYDKDF (reference sequence). CDR3 nucleotide sequence: TGTGCCACCAGCAGAGTCTGGGCGTCAGGCTACGAGCAGTACTTC. Protein sequence: CATSRVWASGYEQYF.

The chain joins TRBV29-1 to TRBJ2-1, with D possibly being TRBD2 (6 bases). The CDR3 contains 14 residues. V was clipped by 6 bases and J by 0 bases, with 12 bases between them. CDR1 is SQVTM, CDR2 ANQGSEA, per germline. CDR3 DNA sequence: TGCAGCGTCGACGAGGACTACTCCTACAATGAGCAGTTCTTC. This codes for CSVDEDYSYNEQFF.

A note on this clone: Distinct nucleotide sequences in the sample also encode this CDR3. The genes are TRBV9 and TRBJ1-1; D possibly corresponds to TRBD1 (5 bases). V shed 4 bases and J shed 1 base, with 8 bases lying between them. The germline gives CDR1 SGDLS, CDR2 YYNGEE. The CDR3 runs to 13 residues. The CDR3 bases are TGTGCCAGCAGCCCTAGGGGGAACACTGAAGCTTTCTTT. Residues: CASSPRGNTEAFF.

V is TRBV25-1 and J is TRBJ2-3, with 9 bases that match TRBD2. The V segment lost 11 bases and the J segment 3 bases; nucleotides outside the gene matches: 9. Per germline, CDR1 MGHDK and CDR2 SYGVNS. The CDR3 length is 14 residues. CDR3: CAVAGGPATDTQYF. In DNA, the CDR3 is TGTGCCGTCGCGGGAGGGCCTGCGACAGATACGCAGTATTTT.

Concerning this clone itself: The sample holds other DNA sequences that translate to the same CDR3. In DNA form, the CDR3 reads TGTGCCAGCAGCCAGGGACTAGCGGACTACAATGAGCAGTTCTTC. Protein: CASSQGLADYNEQFF. The chain couples TRBV27 to TRBJ2-1; 11 nucleotides agree with TRBD2. This CDR3 has 15 residues. Germline CDR1 is MNHEY and CDR2 is SMNVEV (reference sequence). The ends lost 6 bases at V and 3 bases at J; junction bases unmatched: 4.

The chain carries TRBV5-6 and TRBJ1-5; D unresolved. The CDR3 has 12 amino acids. CDR1 is SGHDT and CDR2 is YYEEEE in the germline V gene. Between the trimmed V and J ends, which lost 5 bases and 4 bases, there was a span of 7 bases. CDR3 sequence reads: CASSFMNQPQHF. CDR3 DNA sequence: TGTGCCAGCAGTTTCATGAATCAGCCCCAGCATTTT. Variable domain in full (rest from reference TRBV5-6 and TRBJ1-5): DAGVTQSPTHLIKTRGQQVTLRCSPKSGHDTVSWYQQALGQGPQFIFQYYEEEERQRGNFPDRFSGHQFPNYSSELNVNALLLGDSALYLCASSFMNQPQHFGDGTRLSIL.